This TCR delta chain is from a study of γδ T cells in repeated Plasmodium falciparum infection. Bulk repertoires came from Vgamma9/Vdelta2+ or Vdelta2-negative gammadelta T cells flow-sorted from PBMC. The germline gives CDR1 TSWWSYY, CDR2 QGS. Unmatched junction bases numbered 22, after V lost 2 bases and J lost 0 bases. The CDR3 has 23 amino acids. TCRdb reanalysed the multiplex PCR reads with CATT. This sample yields roughly 86,000 delta-chain clones, of which approximately 1.5% are seen a single time; more than 7.5% belongs to the top ten. This clone was seen more than once but under ten times. TCRdb's listed protein matches a much larger clone and diverges from this DNA's translation at residue 11, likely through a read error; the protein shown comes from the DNA.

V is TRDV1 and J is TRDJ1; 12 nucleotides agree with TRDD3. TCRdb is silent on the J gene; assignment here came from matching the DNA to germline. The TCR sequence derives from a pool of human donors (malaria-infected and uninfected, not separated). Sequenced input: gamma-delta T cells from blood. The CDR3 bases are TGTGCTCTTGGGGAAAGGGGCATGACTTTCGCTGGGGGATACGCGGTGTACACCGATAAACTCATCTTT. This sequence encodes CALGERGMTFAGGYAVYTDKLIF.